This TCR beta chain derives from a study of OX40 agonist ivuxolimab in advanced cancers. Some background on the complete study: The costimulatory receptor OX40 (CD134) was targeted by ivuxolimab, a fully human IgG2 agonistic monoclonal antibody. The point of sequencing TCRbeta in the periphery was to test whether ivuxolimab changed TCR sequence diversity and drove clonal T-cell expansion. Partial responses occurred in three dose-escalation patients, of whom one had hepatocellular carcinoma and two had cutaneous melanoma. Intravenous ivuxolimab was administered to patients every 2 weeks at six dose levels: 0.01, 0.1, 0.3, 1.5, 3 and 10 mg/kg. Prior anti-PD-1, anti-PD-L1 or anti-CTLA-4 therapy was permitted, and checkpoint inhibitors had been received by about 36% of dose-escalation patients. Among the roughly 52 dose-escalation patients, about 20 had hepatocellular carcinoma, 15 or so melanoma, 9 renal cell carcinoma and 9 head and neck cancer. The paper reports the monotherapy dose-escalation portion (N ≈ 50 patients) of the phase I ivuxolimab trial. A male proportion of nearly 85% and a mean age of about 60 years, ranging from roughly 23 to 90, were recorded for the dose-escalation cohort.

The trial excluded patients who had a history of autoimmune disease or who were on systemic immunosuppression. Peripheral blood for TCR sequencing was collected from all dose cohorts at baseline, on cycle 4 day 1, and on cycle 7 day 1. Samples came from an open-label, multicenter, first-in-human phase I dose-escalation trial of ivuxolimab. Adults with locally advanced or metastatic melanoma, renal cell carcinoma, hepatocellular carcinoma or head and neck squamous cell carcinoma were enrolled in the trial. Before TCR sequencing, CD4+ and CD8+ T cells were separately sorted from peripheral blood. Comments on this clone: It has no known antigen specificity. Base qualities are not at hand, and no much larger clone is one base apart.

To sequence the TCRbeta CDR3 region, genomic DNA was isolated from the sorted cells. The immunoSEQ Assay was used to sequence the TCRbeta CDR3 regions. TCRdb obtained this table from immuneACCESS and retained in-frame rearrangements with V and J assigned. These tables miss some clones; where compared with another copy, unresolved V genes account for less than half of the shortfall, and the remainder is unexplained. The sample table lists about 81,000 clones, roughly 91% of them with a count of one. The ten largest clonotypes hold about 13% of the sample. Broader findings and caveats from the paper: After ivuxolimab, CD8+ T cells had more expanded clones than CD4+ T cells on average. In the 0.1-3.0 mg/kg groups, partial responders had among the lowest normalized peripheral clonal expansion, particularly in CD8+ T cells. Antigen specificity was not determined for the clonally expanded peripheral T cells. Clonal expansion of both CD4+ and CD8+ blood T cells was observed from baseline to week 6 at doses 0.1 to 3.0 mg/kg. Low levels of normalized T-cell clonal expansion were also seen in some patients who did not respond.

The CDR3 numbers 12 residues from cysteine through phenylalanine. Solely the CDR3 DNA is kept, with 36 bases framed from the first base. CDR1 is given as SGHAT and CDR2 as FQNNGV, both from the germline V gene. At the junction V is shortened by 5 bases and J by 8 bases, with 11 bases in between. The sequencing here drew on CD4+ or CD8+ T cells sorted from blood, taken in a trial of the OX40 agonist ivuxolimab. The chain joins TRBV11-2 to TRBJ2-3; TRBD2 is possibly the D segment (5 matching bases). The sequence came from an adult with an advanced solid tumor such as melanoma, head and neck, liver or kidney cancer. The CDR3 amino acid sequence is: CASSLGRVTQYF. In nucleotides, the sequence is TGTGCCAGCAGCCTTGGGAGAGTTACGCAGTATTTT.